These 29 T cell receptor beta chains share one sample of origin, sequenced in a study of blood T cell repertoires in COVID-19. The assay was immunoSEQ multiplex PCR, and TCRdb's table has in-frame clones only and misses some. The table has roughly 250,000 clones, 75% to 90% seen once. Sequencing was done on a sample of PBMCs or T cells enriched from blood (not recorded which). These receptors were obtained from a man aged 45-60 years who had been exposed to COVID-19.

The V and J genes are TRBV2 and TRBJ1-2; the D is unclear. The CDR3 extends over 11 amino acids. Germline CDR1 reads SNHLY; CDR2 reads FYNNEI. V was cut by 7 bases and J by 2 bases, with 5 bases left in between. CDR3 region: CASKENYGYTF. The DNA of the CDR3 is TGTGCCAGCAAGGAGAACTATGGCTACACCTTC.

This clone was seen just once. The chain uses TRBV7-2 and TRBJ2-2, with D possibly being TRBD2 (7 bases). CDR3 length equals 16 residues. Trimming shortened V by 4 bases and J by 5 bases, and 17 bases separated the two germline ends. Germline V gene sequence: CDR1 SGHTA, CDR2 FQGNSA. CDR3 nucleotides: TGTGCCAGCAGCTACCTTGGAGGGGGGGTAACCGGGGAGCTGTTTTTT. Translated, it gives CASSYLGGGVTGELFF. The variable domain in full, completed from reference TRBV7-2 and TRBJ2-2, reads GAGVSQSPSNKVTEKGKDVELRCDPISGHTALYWYRQSLGQGLEFLIYFQGNSAPDKSGLPSDRFSAERTGGSVSTLTIQRTQQEDSAVYLCASSYLGGGVTGELFFGEGSRLTVL.

The V gene is TRBV5-1, the J gene TRBJ1-2, with 9 bases aligning to TRBD1. Germline assignment: CDR1 SGHRS and CDR2 YFSETQ. This CDR3 has 14 residues. V shed 4 bases and J 3 bases; nucleotides not matched to a gene: 4. Here the CDR3 DNA reads TGCGCCAGCAGCGTGACAGGGGGAGACTATGGCTACACCTTC. Protein sequence: CASSVTGGDYGYTF.

This clone appeared a single time. V and J are TRBV23-1 and TRBJ1-1; perhaps TRBD1 as D (5 bases). TRBV23-1 is flagged as an ORF with uncertain function. This CDR3 has 14 amino acids. Trimming left V 6 bases short and J 1 base short, with 12 bases between. CDR3 sequence (DNA): TGCGCCAGCAGAACTCCGCAGGGGAACACTGAAGCTTTCTTT. Amino acids: CASRTPQGNTEAFF.

The chain carries TRBV5-8 and TRBJ1-1, with TRBD1 matching over 8 bases. The CDR3 is 15 amino acids. With V trimmed by 0 bases and J by 1 base, 2 bases remained unmatched. The V gene's germline CDR1 is SGHTS and CDR2 YDEGEE. The CDR3 DNA reads as TGTGCCAGCAGCTTGGGGACAGGGTGGAACACTGAAGCTTTCTTT. As protein: CASSLGTGWNTEAFF. Combining the CDR3 with reference TRBV5-8 and TRBJ1-1 gives the whole variable domain EAGVTQSPTHLIKTRGQQATLRCSPISGHTSVYWYQQALGLGLQFLLWYDEGEERNRGNFPPRFSGRQFPNYSSELNVNALELEDSALYLCASSLGTGWNTEAFFGQGTRLTVV.

V and J are TRBV5-8 and TRBJ1-5; D call uncertain. Trimming removed 4 bases at V and 0 bases at J, with 11 bases between. This CDR3 comprises 15 residues. Germline V lookup: CDR1 SGHTS, CDR2 YDEGEE. The CDR3 DNA sequence: TGTGCCAGCAGCCTGGCCCGGTATAGCAATCAGCCCCAGCATTTT. As protein: CASSLARYSNQPQHF.

There are a few counts of this clone. The chain recombines TRBV5-1 with TRBJ1-1, with a tentative D call TRBD1 (5 bases). Trimming took off 4 bases at V and 5 bases at J, with 12 bases between the two ends. Germline assignment: CDR1 SGHRS and CDR2 YFSETQ. CDR3 length equals 13 residues. Written as DNA, the CDR3 is TGCGCCAGCAGCCAAGGGGTAGGAACTGAAGCTTTCTTT. Amino acids: CASSQGVGTEAFF.

The chain uses TRBV18 and TRBJ1-5; TRBD1 agrees at 9 bases. The germline V gene encodes CDR1 KGHSH and CDR2 LQKENI. This CDR3 is 14 amino acids long. V dropped 6 bases and J dropped 3; count of bases not matched to a gene: 3. This CDR3 is CASSGQGYNQPQHF. For the CDR3, the DNA is TGTGCCAGCTCGGGACAGGGATACAATCAGCCCCAGCATTTT.

This chain uses TRBV7-9 with TRBJ2-7; the D is unclear. Trimming stripped 1 base from V and 3 bases from J, with 10 bases between. Germline CDR1 SEHNR, CDR2 FQNEAQ (reference sequence). CDR3 length equals 14 residues. The CDR3 coding sequence is TGTGCCAGCAGCTTAGGGGCCGCAGACTACGAGCAGTACGTC. It yields the protein CASSLGAADYEQYV.

The CDR3 region has the DNA TGTGCCAGCAGTTTCCGGTCCCTAGCGAACACCATATATTTT. Translating it yields CASSFRSLANTIYF. The gene calls are TRBV28 and TRBJ1-3; the D is unclear. Trimming left V 3 bases short and J 7 bases short, with 13 bases between. The CDR3 spans 14 residues. Germline values: CDR1 MDHEN, CDR2 SYDVKM.

This chain uses TRBV28 with TRBJ1-5; 10 bases fit TRBD1. CDR1 is MDHEN, CDR2 SYDVKM, per germline. V lost 5 bases, J lost 4 bases, and 14 bases stayed unmatched. This CDR3 comprises 18 residues. As DNA, the CDR3 is TGTGCCAGCAGTGAAAAAAGCCCGGGACAGGGGATAAATCAGCCCCAGCATTTT. This translates into CASSEKSPGQGINQPQHF.

The chain links TRBV24-1 to TRBJ2-7, with 7 nucleotides matching TRBD1. The CDR3 has 14 amino acids. From germline, CDR1 is KGHDR and CDR2 SFDVKD. The junction had 4 bases not matched to a gene; V was cut back by 4 bases and J by 2 bases. The CDR3 spells CATSDPGQPYEQYF. DNA for the CDR3: TGTGCCACCAGTGACCCGGGACAGCCCTACGAGCAGTACTTC.

This chain connects TRBV2 to TRBJ2-1, with unresolved D. CDR3 length: 14 residues. V lost 1 base, J lost 9 bases, and 13 bases lay in between. Per the germline V gene, CDR1 is SNHLY and CDR2 is FYNNEI. CDR3 bases: TGTGCCAGCAGTGAAGGCCAGCGATACGGTGAGCAGTTCTTC. The encoded protein is CASSEGQRYGEQFF.

In its sample, this clone was seen once. This rearrangement joins TRBV19 to TRBJ2-2, with D uncertain. V shed 1 base and J shed 6 bases, with 6 bases lying between them. This CDR3 region has 13 residues. The germline gives CDR1 LNHDA, CDR2 SQIVND (reference sequence). In DNA, the CDR3 is TGTGCCAGTAGTATAGGGAGCCCCGGGGAGCTGTTTTTT. Residues: CASSIGSPGELFF.

This chain uses TRBV28 with TRBJ2-7; TRBD1 matches at 7 bases. Germline CDR1 reads MDHEN; CDR2 reads SYDVKM. The CDR3 extends over 12 amino acids. With 8 bases clipped from V and 3 bases from J, the junction kept 4 bases outside the gene matches. The CDR3 protein is CASGQVGYEQYF. Here the CDR3 DNA reads TGTGCCAGCGGACAGGTGGGCTACGAGCAGTACTTC.

The chain combines TRBV7-9 with TRBJ1-3; the D gene is possibly TRBD1 (6 bases). The CDR3 covers 16 residues. V lost 2 bases to trimming and J lost 3 bases, with 14 bases between them. The V gene's germline CDR1 is SEHNR and CDR2 FQNEAQ (reference sequence). The CDR3 reads CASSLWAGAFGNTIYF. As DNA, the CDR3 is TGTGCCAGCAGCTTATGGGCAGGGGCCTTTGGAAACACCATATATTTT.

V and J are TRBV9 and TRBJ2-7; tentatively, D is TRBD2 (6 bases). V was clipped by 0 bases and J by 1 base, with 14 bases between them. The germline CDR1 and CDR2 sequences are SGDLS and YYNGEE. The CDR3 spans 16 residues. The CDR3 loop is CASSVEGGINSYEQYF. As DNA, the CDR3 is TGTGCCAGCAGCGTAGAGGGCGGGATTAATTCCTACGAGCAGTACTTC.

V gene TRBV11-3 combines with J gene TRBJ2-2; 11 bases are a match to TRBD2. Trimming removed 5 bases from V and 5 bases from J; junction bases left unmatched: 10. CDR3 length: 17 amino acids. In germline, CDR1 is SGHNT, CDR2 YENEEA. The CDR3 region is CASSQKRTSGPTGELFF. The CDR3 DNA is TGTGCCAGCAGCCAAAAGAGGACTAGCGGGCCTACCGGGGAGCTGTTTTTT.

This chain connects TRBV5-1 to TRBJ2-6; weak D call: TRBD2 (5 bases). Trimming removed 1 base at V and 0 bases at J, with 14 bases between. Germline assignment: CDR1 SGHRS and CDR2 YFSETQ. The CDR3 contains 18 residues. The CDR3 region is CASSLRSLGLSGANVLTF. The DNA of the CDR3 is TGCGCCAGCAGCTTGCGGAGTCTCGGACTCTCTGGGGCCAACGTCCTGACTTTC.

The J gene is TRBJ2-3, the V gene TRBV5-1; the match to TRBD2 covers 9 bases. This CDR3 comprises 16 residues. Looked up from germline, CDR1 is SGHRS and CDR2 is YFSETQ. Trimming removed 0 bases from V and 2 bases from J; junction bases left unmatched: 4. This chain's CDR3 is CASSLELAGPTDTQYF. The CDR3 nucleotides are TGCGCCAGCAGCTTGGAGCTAGCGGGGCCCACAGATACGCAGTATTTT.

This chain joins TRBV24-1 and TRBJ2-1; D not resolved. The CDR3 contains 15 residues. Germline lookup yields CDR1 KGHDR and CDR2 SFDVKD. The V gene lost 6 bases and the J gene lost 4 bases, with 15 bases spanning the gap. CDR3 loop: CATSPSRPSYNEQFF. CDR3 sequence (DNA): TGTGCCACCAGTCCGTCCAGACCTAGTTACAATGAGCAGTTCTTC.

This clone was seen just once. The chain uses TRBV19 and TRBJ1-6; D is possibly TRBD1 (6 bases). CDR1 is LNHDA, CDR2 SQIVND, per germline (reference sequence). Trimming took 6 bases from V and 1 from J, leaving 10 bases between them. The CDR3 sequence is 15 residues long. The CDR3, as DNA: TGTGCCAGTAGACCAGGGGATTCCTATAATTCACCCCTCCACTTT. It codes for CASRPGDSYNSPLHF. The entire variable domain, with the rest obtained from reference TRBV19 and TRBJ1-6, is as follows: DGGITQSPKYLFRKEGQNVTLSCEQNLNHDAMYWYRQDPGQGLRLIYYSQIVNDFQKGDIAEGYSVSREKKESFPLTVTSAQKNPTAFYLCASRPGDSYNSPLHFGNGTRLTVT.

On this clone itself: Other nucleotide sequences in the sample specify the same CDR3. The rearrangement uses TRBV5-1 and TRBJ2-2, with D uncertain. This CDR3 is 15 amino acids long. The germline CDR1 and CDR2 sequences are SGHRS and YFSETQ. Trimming pared 0 bases from V and 0 bases from J, leaving 6 bases between. The CDR3 loop is CASSLGATNTGELFF. The DNA for the CDR3 is TGCGCCAGCAGCTTGGGAGCTACGAACACCGGGGAGCTGTTTTTT.

A single count supports this clone. The rearrangement uses TRBV3-1 (or the pseudogene TRBV3-2) and TRBJ2-2; the D gene is possibly TRBD1 (6 bases). CDR1 and CDR2 from the germline V gene are LGHDT and YNNKEL (reference sequence). This CDR3 is built from 15 residues. With 9 bases removed from V and 0 bases from J, the gap between germline ends came to 14 bases. Here the CDR3 reads CASSDRFANTGELFF. CDR3 sequence (DNA): TGTGCCAGTTCAGACAGGTTCGCGAACACCGGGGAGCTGTTTTTT.

The chain recombines TRBV15 with TRBJ2-7; TRBD2 matches at 7 bases. There are 15 residues in the CDR3. V shed 1 base, J shed 4 bases, and the junction held 7 bases outside the gene matches. The germline V gene encodes CDR1 LNHNV and CDR2 YYDKDF (reference sequence). As DNA, the CDR3 is TGTGCCACCAGCAGAGCGGACCTGGGGGGGTACGAGCAGTACTTC. Protein product: CATSRADLGGYEQYF.

The chain is built from TRBV18 and TRBJ1-2, with 9 bases lining up with TRBD1. The V gene's germline CDR1 is KGHSH and CDR2 LQKENI. The CDR3 totals 14 residues. The V and J ends lost 4 bases and 3 bases, in that order; junction bases with no gene match: 3. DNA of the CDR3: TGTGCCAGCTCACGAGACAGGGGGGACTATGGCTACACCTTC. Encoded protein: CASSRDRGDYGYTF.

The chain is built from TRBV3-1 (or the pseudogene TRBV3-2) and TRBJ1-5; perhaps TRBD1 as D (5 bases). This CDR3 comprises 13 residues. The germline gives CDR1 LGHDT, CDR2 YNNKEL (reference sequence). V was trimmed by 6 bases and J by 6 bases, leaving 12 bases between them. The CDR3 nucleotides are TGTGCCAGCAGTCCCTACGGGGGTCAGCCCCAGCATTTT. Translating it yields CASSPYGGQPQHF.

The rearrangement links TRBV9 to TRBJ2-1; 7 bases agree with TRBD1. J gave up 7 bases and V 3 bases, and 13 bases lay outside the gene matches. From germline, CDR1 is SGDLS and CDR2 YYNGEE. The CDR3 runs to 16 residues. CDR3 nucleotide sequence: TGTGCCAGCAGCGCGGGACAGAGCTTTTACCGAAATGAGCAGTTCTTC. Residues: CASSAGQSFYRNEQFF.

The V gene is TRBV5-4, the J gene TRBJ1-1; 7 bases line up with TRBD1. CDR3 length: 14 amino acids. V was clipped by 0 bases and J by 10 bases; unmatched bases: 9. Germline loops: CDR1 SGHNT, CDR2 YYREEE (reference sequence). In DNA form, the CDR3 reads TGTGCCAGCAGCTTGGGTGGACAGGTATGGGGAGCTTTCTTT. Amino acids: CASSLGGQVWGAFF.